Each of the 15 T cell receptor beta chains below was sequenced from the same sample in a study of T cells in narcolepsy (dated by TCRdb to between 2018 and 2020). Preparation of the library involved the immunoSEQ multiplex PCR assay. Drawn from immuneACCESS, this table holds only the in-frame rearrangements with V and J called that TCRdb kept. Clones are partly lost; checked studies trace under half to an unresolved V gene and leave the rest unexplained. Across this sample there are roughly 27,000 clones, with around nine tenths seen only once. The top ten hold 1.1% of the sample. Input material: CD45RA- memory CD4+ T cells from PBMCs. Reading the label with the study, this specimen's cell subset or site is: memory T cells sorted ex vivo from peripheral blood. Receptors originate from a human donor with narcolepsy.

The chain carries TRBV28 and TRBJ1-2; D might be TRBD1 (5 bases). CDR1 is MDHEN, CDR2 SYDVKM, per germline. This CDR3 comprises 14 residues. V was clipped by 8 bases and J by 8 bases, with 21 bases between them. CDR3 coding DNA: TGTGCCAGCCGTTCGACGAAGGGGCGGAGGGGCTACACCTTC. It translates to CASRSTKGRRGYTF.

The chain combines TRBV6-1 with TRBJ2-7; tentatively, D is TRBD1 (5 bases). The CDR3 runs to 15 residues. The V end was cut by 0 bases, the J end by 2 bases, with 11 bases between. The germline CDR1 and CDR2 sequences are MNHNS and SASEGT. The CDR3 loop is CASSEAFQGPYEQYF. DNA for the CDR3: TGTGCCAGCAGTGAAGCCTTCCAGGGTCCCTACGAGCAGTACTTC.

This chain joins TRBV12-5 and TRBJ1-1; weak D call: TRBD1 (6 bases). V was pared by 2 bases and J by 0 bases, with 13 bases between. Germline-derived CDR1 and CDR2 are LGHNT and FRNRAP. There are 16 residues in the CDR3. In nucleotides, the CDR3 is TGTGCTAGTGGTTTGATTTTAGGACAGATGAACACTGAAGCTTTCTTT. Its translation: CASGLILGQMNTEAFF.

The genes are TRBV2 and TRBJ1-2, with D hard to call. V was clipped by 2 bases and J by 3 bases, with 4 bases between them. The CDR3 has 12 residues. CDR1 and CDR2 (germline): SNHLY, FYNNEI. The CDR3 spells CASSERDYGYTF. The CDR3 region has the DNA TGTGCCAGCAGTGAAAGGGACTATGGCTACACCTTC.

V is TRBV2 and J is TRBJ1-3, with a tentative D call TRBD1 (5 bases). The germline V gene has CDR1 SNHLY and CDR2 FYNNEI. The germline V and J ends were trimmed by 6 bases and 0 bases, with 12 bases remaining between them. The CDR3 covers 15 residues. The CDR3 here is CASSRGLSSGNTIYF. The CDR3 bases are TGTGCCAGCAGCCGGGGACTGAGCTCTGGAAACACCATATATTTT.

The V gene is TRBV10-3, the J gene TRBJ1-5; D not resolved. Trimming removed 0 bases at V and 0 bases at J, with 9 bases between. Germline CDR1 reads ENHRY; CDR2 reads SYGVKD. The CDR3 is 16 residues long. The CDR3 sequence: CAISESGMHSNQPQHF. For the CDR3, the DNA is TGTGCCATCAGTGAGTCTGGGATGCATAGCAATCAGCCCCAGCATTTT.

CDR3 region: CASSFVRFSGNTIYF. The CDR3 nucleotides read TGTGCCAGCAGCTTCGTGCGGTTCTCTGGAAACACCATATATTTT. The chain is built from TRBV7-4 and TRBJ1-3; D not certain. Germline assignment: CDR1 SGHVT and CDR2 SQSDAQ. The CDR3 totals 15 residues. Deletions cut 3 bases from V and 0 bases from J, with 9 bases between.

CDR3 nucleotide sequence: TGTGCCAGCAGCTTACGGGCGGGGTCAGATACGCAGTATTTT. As protein: CASSLRAGSDTQYF. This sequence joins TRBV11-2 and TRBJ2-3; D may be TRBD2 (6 bases). Germline CDR1 reads SGHAT; CDR2 reads FQNNGV. The CDR3 spans 14 residues. The V end lost 2 bases, the J end lost 4 bases, and 10 bases lay between the germline ends.

The CDR3 region has the DNA TGTGCCAGCAGCAAAAGGCCCCCCAAGCACGGGACAGGGCCCTACAATTCACCCCTCCACTTT. Translating it yields CASSKRPPKHGTGPYNSPLHF. This chain links TRBV21-1 with TRBJ1-6; no check of the table's D call, TRBD1, against the DNA was made. TRBV21-1 represents a pseudogene. The CDR3 spans 21 residues.

The chain carries TRBV5-1 and TRBJ2-3; 10 bases match TRBD2. The CDR3 has 17 residues. The V and J ends lost 4 bases and 4 bases, in that order; junction bases with no gene match: 12. Germline V gene lookup returns CDR1 SGHRS and CDR2 YFSETQ. The CDR3 DNA reads as TGCGCCAGCAGCGCCGACCCAGTAGCGGGGGGTTCAGATACGCAGTATTTT. Translating it yields CASSADPVAGGSDTQYF.

The chain joins TRBV2 to TRBJ2-1; D might be TRBD1 (6 bases). The CDR3 runs to 15 residues. Per the germline V gene, CDR1 is SNHLY and CDR2 is FYNNEI. V gave up 2 bases and J gave up 9 bases, with 17 bases separating them. CDR3 coding DNA: TGTGCCAGCAGTGAAAGGTGGACAGCTAGAGGTGAGCAGTTCTTC. This codes for CASSERWTARGEQFF.

This chain links TRBV10-1 with TRBJ2-7; D may be TRBD1 (6 bases). Per germline, CDR1 WNHNN and CDR2 SYGVQD (reference sequence). Between the trimmed V and J ends, which lost 2 bases and 4 bases, there was a span of 21 bases. CDR3 size: 17 residues. CDR3 sequence reads: CASSEGQGLEVFYEQYV. The CDR3 nucleotides read TGCGCCAGCAGTGAGGGGCAGGGGTTGGAGGTTTTTTACGAGCAGTACGTC.

The chain uses TRBV28 and TRBJ2-3; D could derive from TRBD1 or TRBD2 (5 bases each). CDR3 length equals 13 residues. The germline gives CDR1 MDHEN, CDR2 SYDVKM. The germline V and J ends were trimmed by 8 bases and 4 bases, with 13 bases remaining between them. The CDR3 region has the DNA TGTGCCAGCGGGACCTGGGGCCCAGATACGCAGTATTTT. The encoded protein is CASGTWGPDTQYF.

The gene calls are TRBV6-5 and TRBJ1-4; a possible D gene is TRBD1 (5 bases). Trimming removed 8 bases at V and 2 bases at J, with 15 bases between. This CDR3 contains 15 residues. CDR1 is MNHEY, CDR2 SVGAGI, per germline. CDR3: CASGSRGTTNEKLFF. In nucleotides, the CDR3 is TGTGCCAGCGGATCCCGGGGGACCACTAATGAAAAACTGTTTTTT.

The rearrangement joins TRBV5-1 to TRBJ2-1; D not certain. V lost 0 bases and J lost 6, with 10 bases in between. CDR1 and CDR2 (germline): SGHRS, YFSETQ. The CDR3 consists of 14 residues. The CDR3: CASSLVGQANEQFF. Written as DNA, the CDR3 is TGCGCCAGCAGCTTGGTCGGGCAGGCCAATGAGCAGTTCTTC.